The entry below describes one TCR beta chain. This entry is derived from a study of shared clonotypes between healthy human individuals. V dropped 4 bases and J dropped 4 bases, with 7 bases sitting between them. CDR3 length equals 13 residues. CDR1 is MDHEN, CDR2 SYDVKM, per germline. Assay: immunoSEQ multiplex PCR; the TCRdb copy retains only in-frame clones and omits some. The sample lists some 1 million clones, about 80% occurring once. The chain couples TRBV28 to TRBJ1-4; D unresolved. Sequencing was done on a sample of memory CD4+ T cells sorted from blood. Subset reported: CD45RA-negative fraction. The sequence was collected from a man younger than 30 in good health. The CDR3 DNA is TGTGCCAGCAGTTCCCAGAATAATGAAAAACTGTTTTTT. This codes for CASSSQNNEKLFF.